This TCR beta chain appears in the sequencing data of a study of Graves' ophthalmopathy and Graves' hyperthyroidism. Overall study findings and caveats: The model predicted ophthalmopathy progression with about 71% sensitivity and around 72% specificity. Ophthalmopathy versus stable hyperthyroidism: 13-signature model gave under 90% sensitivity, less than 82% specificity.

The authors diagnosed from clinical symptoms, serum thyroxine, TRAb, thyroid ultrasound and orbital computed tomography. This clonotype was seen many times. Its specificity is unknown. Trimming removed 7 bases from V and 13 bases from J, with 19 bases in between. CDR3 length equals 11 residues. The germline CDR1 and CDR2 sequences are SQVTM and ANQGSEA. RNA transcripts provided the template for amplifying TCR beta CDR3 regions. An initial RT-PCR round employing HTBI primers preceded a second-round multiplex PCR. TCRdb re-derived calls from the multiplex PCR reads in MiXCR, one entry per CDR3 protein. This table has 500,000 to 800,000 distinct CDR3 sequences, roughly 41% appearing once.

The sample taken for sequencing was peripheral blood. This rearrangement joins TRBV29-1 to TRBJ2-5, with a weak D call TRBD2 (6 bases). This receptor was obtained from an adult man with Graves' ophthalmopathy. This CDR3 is CSAKGEDGMYF. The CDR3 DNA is TGCAGCGCCAAAGGGGAGGACGGAATGTACTTC.